This record looks at one T cell receptor beta chain sequence and its context. Its specificity is unknown. These data come from a study of post-analysis software for immune sequencing data. Study as a whole: The courses of disease that were included comprised relapsing-remitting, secondary progressive and progressive-relapsing multiple sclerosis.

Each TCR beta cDNA library carried unique molecular identifiers. There were 1 to 10 million T cells, and roughly 0.5 million cDNA molecules came from them. TCRdb re-called the PCR reads through MiXCR, storing one row per CDR3 protein. Of about 460,000 distinct CDR3 sequences in the sample, roughly 45% were seen once. Study outcomes and limitations: Same-batch samples co-clustered strongly by F measure. Controls' normalized Chao1 diversity significantly exceeded that of multiple sclerosis patients.

The sequence was obtained from a girl aged 5-17 years with multiple sclerosis. Sequenced sample: blood.

The CDR3 DNA reads as TGTGCCAGTTCTCCCTTACAGGGTAGTGACATTCAGTACTTC. It is translated as CASSPLQGSDIQYF. This chain links TRBV25-1 with TRBJ2-7; tentative D call: TRBD1 (6 bases). The J call is doubtful: the DNA matches TRBJ2-4 better. Germline assignment: CDR1 MGHDK and CDR2 SYGVNS. The CDR3 length is 14 residues.